Below are 5 T cell receptor beta chains sequenced from a single sample in a study of cytomegalovirus exposure and HLA in healthy donors listed by TCRdb under 2017. The library came from the immunoSEQ multiplex PCR assay. For the multiplex PCR, a mixture combining 60 forward primers for TCR Vbeta segments and 13 reverse primers for TCR Jbeta segments was used. Held by TCRdb, this immuneACCESS table contains in-frame sequences only and omits some clones. Under half of the omission traces to an unresolved V gene where checked; the cause of the rest is unknown. Recorded for this sample are some 180,000 clones; about four fifths of them occurred a single time. The ten top clones hold approximately 3.6% of the sample. Sequencing was performed on PBMCs. These receptor sequences come from a man between 40 and 49 years old in good health and CMV-seropositive.

V gene TRBV14 combines with J gene TRBJ1-2, with D tentatively TRBD1 (6 bases). The germline gives CDR1 SGHDN, CDR2 FVKESK. The CDR3 has 13 residues. The germline V and J ends were trimmed by 2 bases and 7 bases, with 11 bases remaining between them. CDR3 sequence (DNA): TGTGCCAGCAGCCAAACAGCACAGGGTGGCTACACCTTC. It specifies CASSQTAQGGYTF.

The V gene is TRBV7-8, the J gene TRBJ2-7; 9 nucleotides match TRBD1. Germline CDR1 and CDR2: SGHVS and FQNEAQ. Unmatched junction bases numbered 6, after V lost 1 base and J lost 2 bases. The CDR3 is 16 amino acids. The CDR3 protein is CASSLVTGGWTYEQYF. CDR3 coding DNA: TGTGCCAGCAGCTTAGTTACAGGGGGCTGGACCTACGAGCAGTACTTC.

The rearrangement uses TRBV2 and TRBJ2-7, with TRBD2 matching over 7 bases. CDR1 is SNHLY and CDR2 is FYNNEI in the germline V gene. The V and J ends lost 3 bases and 2 bases, in that order; junction bases with no gene match: 4. The CDR3 runs to 14 residues. This CDR3 reads CASSDASGTYEQYF. CDR3 bases: TGTGCCAGCAGTGACGCTAGCGGTACCTACGAGCAGTACTTC.

V is TRBV7-9 and J is TRBJ2-1, with D perhaps matching TRBD2 (6 bases). Trimming took off 1 base at V and 6 bases at J, with 16 bases between the two ends. Germline CDR1 reads SEHNR; CDR2 reads FQNEAQ (reference sequence). This CDR3 region has 16 residues. The CDR3 coding sequence is TGTGCCAGCAGCTTAGAGACCCCCCGGGGGATCAATGAGCAGTTCTTC. This sequence encodes CASSLETPRGINEQFF.

V is TRBV4-2 and J is TRBJ2-1, with 12 bases identical to TRBD2. Germline loops: CDR1 LGHNA, CDR2 YNFKEQ. V shed 4 bases and J 3 bases; nucleotides not matched to a gene: 7. This CDR3 is built from 17 residues. The CDR3 loop is CASSLKPLAGGYNEQFF. The CDR3 region has the DNA TGTGCCAGCAGCCTCAAACCACTAGCGGGGGGCTACAATGAGCAGTTCTTC.